The entry below gives a single T cell receptor (beta chain) sequence along with its context. Its specificity is unknown. The data belong to a study of T cell responses to AZD1222 COVID-19 vaccine. The protocol was immunoSEQ multiplex PCR, while the TCRdb copy is restricted to in-frame clones and leaves out a portion. The sample has some 140,000 clones, about 87% seen once. Study outcomes and limitations: Among AZD1222 vaccinees, only five to seven were seropositive at baseline. The sample set comprised mostly white British donors with more females, and clonal diversity was possibly underestimated.

With 4 bases clipped from V and 9 bases from J, the junction kept 8 bases outside the gene matches. Germline V gene data show CDR1 as LGHNA and CDR2 as YSLEER. The CDR3 is made up of 16 amino acids. Sequencing used peripheral blood, obtained on day 0 of AZD1222 vaccination. The chain carries TRBV4-3 and TRBJ1-6; 11 nucleotides line up with TRBD1. This receptor was identified in an adult in good health. The CDR3 is CASSRTGTGGSSPLHF. CDR3 DNA sequence: TGCGCCAGCAGCCGAACCGGGACAGGGGGTTCTTCACCCCTCCACTTT.